One sample yielded the 14 T cell receptor beta chains listed below, sequenced in a study of CD8+ T cells in alopecia areata. Sequencing relied on a cDNA template that was reverse transcribed from extracted RNA. Clones were read by immunoSEQ multiplex PCR, and TCRdb kept only the in-frame ones, dropping some. Altogether 95,000 to 120,000 clones are present, 56% being singletons, with the ten largest covering about 3.7%. Specified treatment: oral pan-JAK inhibitor, 5-10 mg twice daily. Sequences were derived from CD4+ T cells sorted from blood, sampled at week 24, from a patient treated with tofacitinib. Every receptor here comes from a human donor with alopecia areata.

This sequence joins TRBV30 and TRBJ1-1, with TRBD1 as a possible D gene (6 bases). Germline V gene lookup returns CDR1 GTSNPN and CDR2 SVGIG (reference sequence). The germline V and J ends were trimmed by 2 bases and 5 bases, with 12 bases remaining between them. The CDR3 length is 13 residues. This CDR3 is CAWSYTRGTEAFF. The DNA of the CDR3 is TGTGCCTGGAGTTACACCAGGGGAACTGAAGCTTTCTTT.

The chain combines TRBV11-3 with TRBJ2-7; D is unresolved. Germline-derived CDR1 and CDR2 are SGHNT and YENEEA. The CDR3 is 14 amino acids. V lost 3 bases, J lost 6 bases, and 15 bases lay in between. The DNA of the CDR3 is TGTGCCAGCAGCTTGTCGTGGACCTCTGGCGAGCAGTACTTC. This codes for CASSLSWTSGEQYF.

The rearrangement links TRBV7-9 to TRBJ2-6; possibly TRBD1 for D (6 bases). The germline CDR1 and CDR2 sequences are SEHNR and FQNEAQ (reference sequence). The CDR3 is made up of 16 amino acids. V was pared by 5 bases and J by 2 bases, with 13 bases between. Here the CDR3 DNA reads TGTGCCAGCAGCCCTAACGAGGGGGCTGGGGCCAACGTCCTGACTTTC. Its protein product is CASSPNEGAGANVLTF.

The chain is built from TRBV4-3 and TRBJ2-3, with 12 bases identical to TRBD2. The germline gives CDR1 LGHNA, CDR2 YSLEER. The CDR3 totals 18 residues. Unmatched junction bases numbered 7, after V lost 1 base and J lost 2 bases. The CDR3 coding sequence is TGCGCCAGCAGCCAAGTGCTAGCGGGGGGGGCCCCCACAGATACGCAGTATTTT. Its protein product is CASSQVLAGGAPTDTQYF.

This clone was counted once. The chain recombines TRBV11-1 with TRBJ2-2, with 8 positions matching TRBD2. The junction had 10 bases not matched to a gene; V was cut back by 5 bases and J by 2 bases. Germline V CDR1 and CDR2: SGHAT, FQDESV (reference sequence). The length of the CDR3 is 17 residues. CDR3 coding DNA: TGTGCCAGCAGCCCCCGGGGGGGGGCTCGTAACACCGGGGAGCTGTTTTTT. Its protein is CASSPRGGARNTGELFF.

This sequence joins TRBV30 and TRBJ1-1; perhaps TRBD1 as D (6 bases). CDR1 is GTSNPN, CDR2 SVGIG, per germline (reference sequence). The CDR3 covers 13 residues. Trimming removed 4 bases at V and 0 bases at J, with 9 bases between. This CDR3 reads CAWNGQLNTEAFF. CDR3 DNA: TGTGCCTGGAATGGACAGCTGAACACTGAAGCTTTCTTT. Full variable domain (outside the CDR3, taken from reference TRBV30 and TRBJ1-1): SQTIHQWPATLVQPVGSPLSLECTVEGTSNPNLYWYRQAAGRGLQLLFYSVGIGQISSEVPQNLSASRPQDRQFILSSKKLLLSDSGFYLCAWNGQLNTEAFFGQGTRLTVV.

The chain combines TRBV30 with TRBJ2-1, with 8 bases fitting TRBD2. CDR3 size: 13 residues. Germline CDR1 and CDR2: GTSNPN and SVGIG (reference sequence). V lost 4 bases to trimming and J lost 6 bases; unmatched junction nucleotides: 5. CDR3 DNA: TGTGCCTGGATCCCCGGGACTAGCAATGAGCAGTTCTTC. Translating it yields CAWIPGTSNEQFF. Using reference TRBV30 and TRBJ2-1 for the parts outside the CDR3, the full variable domain is SQTIHQWPATLVQPVGSPLSLECTVEGTSNPNLYWYRQAAGRGLQLLFYSVGIGQISSEVPQNLSASRPQDRQFILSSKKLLLSDSGFYLCAWIPGTSNEQFFGPGTRLTVL.

The rearrangement uses TRBV5-1 and TRBJ2-5; 8 positions match TRBD1. The CDR3 has 14 residues. Per germline, CDR1 SGHRS and CDR2 YFSETQ. Unmatched junction bases numbered 5, after V lost 3 bases and J lost 4 bases. The CDR3 DNA is TGCGCCAGCAGCTCGGGACAGGAGAGAGAGACCCAGTACTTC. This gives the protein CASSSGQERETQYF. Using reference TRBV5-1 and TRBJ2-5 for the parts outside the CDR3, the full variable domain is KAGVTQTPRYLIKTRGQQVTLSCSPISGHRSVSWYQQTPGQGLQFLFEYFSETQRNKGNFPGRFSGRQFSNSRSEMNVSTLELGDSALYLCASSSGQERETQYFGPGTRLLVL.

A few counts support this clone. The chain combines TRBV5-1 with TRBJ2-7, with 11 nucleotides matching TRBD2. The J segment lost 5 bases and the V segment lost 2 bases, leaving 3 bases of the junction unmatched. Germline V CDR1 and CDR2: SGHRS, YFSETQ. CDR3 length: 14 residues. In DNA, the CDR3 is TGCGCCAGCAGCTTTAGCGGGGGGGCGGACGAGCAGTACTTC. Translating gives CASSFSGGADEQYF.

The chain carries TRBV7-9 and TRBJ2-5; possible D gene TRBD1, 6 bases. CDR1 is SEHNR and CDR2 is FQNEAQ in the germline V gene (reference sequence). The CDR3 covers 15 residues. V lost 4 bases to trimming and J lost 4 bases, with 16 bases between them. The CDR3 DNA is TGTGCCAGCAGCTCGAAAGCAGGGGCCAGAGAGACCCAGTACTTC. Residues: CASSSKAGARETQYF.

The chain recombines TRBV9 with TRBJ1-1; tentative D call: TRBD1 (6 bases). This CDR3 comprises 15 residues. Germline CDR1 and CDR2: SGDLS and YYNGEE. V lost 3 bases and J lost 3, with 15 bases in between. The CDR3 nucleotides are TGTGCCAGCAGCGCCCGCACAGGGAGTGACACTGAAGCTTTCTTT. This codes for CASSARTGSDTEAFF.

This clone was seen a handful of times. The chain joins TRBV2 to TRBJ1-6; 7 nucleotides line up with TRBD1. This CDR3 contains 13 residues. From germline, CDR1 is SNHLY and CDR2 FYNNEI. The ends lost 5 bases at V and 8 bases at J; junction bases unmatched: 3. The CDR3, as DNA: TGTGCCAGCAGTAGGGACAGTTATTCACCCCTCCACTTT. Translated, it gives CASSRDSYSPLHF.

This CDR3 reads CATNRDRGPQPQHF. In DNA form, the CDR3 reads TGTGCCACTAACCGGGACAGGGGGCCTCAGCCCCAGCATTTT. V and J are TRBV15 and TRBJ1-5; 12 bases line up with TRBD1. The germline gives CDR1 LNHNV, CDR2 YYDKDF (reference sequence). J gave up 6 bases and V 9 bases, and 6 bases lay outside the gene matches. The CDR3 runs 14 residues.

This rearrangement joins TRBV15 to TRBJ2-5; 12 bases map to TRBD2. CDR1 and CDR2 from the germline V gene are LNHNV and YYDKDF (reference sequence). This CDR3 has 17 residues. V lost 2 bases, J lost 6 bases, and 10 bases stayed unmatched. CDR3 sequence (DNA): TGTGCCACCAGCAGAACTTCTAGCGGGGGGGCCGCGAAGACCCAGTACTTC. Translated: CATSRTSSGGAAKTQYF.